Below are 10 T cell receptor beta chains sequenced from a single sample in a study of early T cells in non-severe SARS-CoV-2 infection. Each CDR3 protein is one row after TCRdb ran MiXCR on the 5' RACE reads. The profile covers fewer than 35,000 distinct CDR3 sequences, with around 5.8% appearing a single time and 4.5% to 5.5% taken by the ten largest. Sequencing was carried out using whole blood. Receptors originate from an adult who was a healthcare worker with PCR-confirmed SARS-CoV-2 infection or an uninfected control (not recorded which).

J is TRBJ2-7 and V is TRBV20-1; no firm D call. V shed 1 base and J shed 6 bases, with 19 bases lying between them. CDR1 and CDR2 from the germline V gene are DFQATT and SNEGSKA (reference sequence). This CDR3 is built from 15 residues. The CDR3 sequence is CSARGGRADSGEQYF. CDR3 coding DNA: TGCAGTGCTAGAGGCGGACGGGCAGATTCGGGCGAGCAGTACTTC.

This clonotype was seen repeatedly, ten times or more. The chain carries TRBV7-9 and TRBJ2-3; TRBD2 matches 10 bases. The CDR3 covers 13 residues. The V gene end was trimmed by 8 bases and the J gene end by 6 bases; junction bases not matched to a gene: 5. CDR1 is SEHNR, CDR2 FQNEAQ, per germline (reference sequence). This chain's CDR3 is CASEREGRDTQYF. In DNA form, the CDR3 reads TGTGCCAGCGAGCGGGAGGGCCGTGATACGCAGTATTTT.

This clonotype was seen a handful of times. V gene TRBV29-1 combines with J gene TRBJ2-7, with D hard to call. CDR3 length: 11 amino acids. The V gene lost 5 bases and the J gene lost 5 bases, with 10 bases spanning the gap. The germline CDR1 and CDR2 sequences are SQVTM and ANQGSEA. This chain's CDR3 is CSVLEQNEQYV. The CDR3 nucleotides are TGCAGCGTTCTTGAACAGAACGAGCAGTACGTC.

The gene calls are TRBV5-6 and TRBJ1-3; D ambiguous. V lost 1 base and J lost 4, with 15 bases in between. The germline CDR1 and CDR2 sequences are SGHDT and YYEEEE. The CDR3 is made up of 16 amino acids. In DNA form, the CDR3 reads TGTGCCAGCAGCTTGATGGTCGCGTCGGAAGGAAACACCATATATTTT. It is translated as CASSLMVASEGNTIYF.

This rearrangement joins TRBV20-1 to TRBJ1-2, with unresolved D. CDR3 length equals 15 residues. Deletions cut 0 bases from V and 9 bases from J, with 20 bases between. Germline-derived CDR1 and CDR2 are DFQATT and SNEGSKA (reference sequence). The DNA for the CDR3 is TGCAGTGCTAGAGAAAGGGCGCTGCGGGGAGTTAGCTACACCTTC. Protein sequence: CSARERALRGVSYTF.

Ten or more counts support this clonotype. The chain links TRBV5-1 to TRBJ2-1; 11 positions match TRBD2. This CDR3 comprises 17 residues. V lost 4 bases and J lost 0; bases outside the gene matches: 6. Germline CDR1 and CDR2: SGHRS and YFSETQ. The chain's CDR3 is CASSRGTSGRSYNEQFF. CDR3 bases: TGCGCCAGCAGCAGGGGGACTAGCGGACGCTCCTACAATGAGCAGTTCTTC.

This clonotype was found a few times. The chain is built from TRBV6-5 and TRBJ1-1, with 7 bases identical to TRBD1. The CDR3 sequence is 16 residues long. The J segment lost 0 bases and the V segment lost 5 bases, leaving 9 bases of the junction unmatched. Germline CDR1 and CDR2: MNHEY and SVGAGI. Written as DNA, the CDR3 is TGTGCCAGCAGTCGACCGGGACAGACATTGAACACTGAAGCTTTCTTT. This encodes CASSRPGQTLNTEAFF.

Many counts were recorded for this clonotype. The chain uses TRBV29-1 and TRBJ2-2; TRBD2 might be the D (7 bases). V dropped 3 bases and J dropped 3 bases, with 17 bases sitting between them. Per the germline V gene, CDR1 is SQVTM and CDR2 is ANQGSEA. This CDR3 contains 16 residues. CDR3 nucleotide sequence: TGCAGCGTTGAGGTCAGCAGGGGAGGGTACACCGGGGAGCTGTTTTTT. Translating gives CSVEVSRGGYTGELFF.

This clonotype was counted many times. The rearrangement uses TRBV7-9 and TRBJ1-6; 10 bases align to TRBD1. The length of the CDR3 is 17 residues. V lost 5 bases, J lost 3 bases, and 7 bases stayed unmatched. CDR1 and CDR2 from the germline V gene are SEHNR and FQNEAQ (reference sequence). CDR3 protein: CASSRDRGTRYNSPLHF. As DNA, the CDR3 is TGTGCCAGCAGCCGGGACAGGGGAACGCGCTATAATTCACCCCTCCACTTT.

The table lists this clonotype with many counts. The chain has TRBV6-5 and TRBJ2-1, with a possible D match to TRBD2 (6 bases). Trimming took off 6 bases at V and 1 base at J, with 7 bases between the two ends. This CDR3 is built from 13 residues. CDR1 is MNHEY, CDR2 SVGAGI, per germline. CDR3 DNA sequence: TGTGCCAGCAGGCGGGGATCCTACAATGAGCAGTTCTTC. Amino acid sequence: CASRRGSYNEQFF.